The present TCR beta chain was sequenced within a study of cytomegalovirus exposure and HLA in healthy donors. The germline V and J ends were trimmed by 6 bases and 2 bases, with 11 bases remaining between them. The CDR3 has 14 amino acids. Germline V gene lookup returns CDR1 MNHEY and CDR2 SMNVEV (reference sequence). Study-level results: Reportedly, TCR beta sequences accurately predicted HLA-A and HLA-B alleles in most subjects. In a later analysis, an Asian-associated ancestry cluster reportedly showed fewer N-insertions than the roughly 700-donor mean. The classifier, whose performance was assessed in both the original and validation cohorts, reportedly diagnosed cytomegalovirus status with high specificity and sensitivity.

As concerns this clone: Its antigen is still unknown.

In the PCR, 60 Vbeta and 13 Jbeta primers were used. Sequencing was performed with immunoSEQ multiplex PCR; in TCRdb, only in-frame clones are kept and a portion is missing. This table has a few hundred thousand clones, 80% to 95% appearing once. The J gene is TRBJ1-5, the V gene TRBV27; D gene uncertain. Source material: PBMCs. The source of this sequence is a girl under 10 years old in good health and CMV-seronegative. CDR3 region: CASSTKPGNQPQHF. Written as DNA, the CDR3 is TGTGCCAGCAGCACCAAACCAGGCAATCAGCCCCAGCATTTT.